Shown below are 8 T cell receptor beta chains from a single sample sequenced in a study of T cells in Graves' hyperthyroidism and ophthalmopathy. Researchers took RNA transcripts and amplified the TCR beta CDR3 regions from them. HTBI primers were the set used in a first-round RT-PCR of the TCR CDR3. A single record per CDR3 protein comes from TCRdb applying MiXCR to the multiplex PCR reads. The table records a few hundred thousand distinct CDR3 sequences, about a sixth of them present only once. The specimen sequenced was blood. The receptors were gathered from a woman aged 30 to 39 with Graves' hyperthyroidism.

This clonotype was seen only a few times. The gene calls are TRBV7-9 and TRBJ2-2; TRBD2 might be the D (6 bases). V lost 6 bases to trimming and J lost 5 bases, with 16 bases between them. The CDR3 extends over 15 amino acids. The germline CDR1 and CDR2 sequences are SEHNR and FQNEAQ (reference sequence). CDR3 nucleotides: TGTGCCAGCAGGACGGCGCCAGCGGGTACCGGGGAGCTGTTTTTT. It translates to CASRTAPAGTGELFF.

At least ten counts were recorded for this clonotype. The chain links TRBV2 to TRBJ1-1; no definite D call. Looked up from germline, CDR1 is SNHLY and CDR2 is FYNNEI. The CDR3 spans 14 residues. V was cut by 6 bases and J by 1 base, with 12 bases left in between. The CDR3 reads CASRARGGNTEAFF. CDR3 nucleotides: TGTGCCAGCAGAGCACGGGGTGGGAACACTGAAGCTTTCTTT.

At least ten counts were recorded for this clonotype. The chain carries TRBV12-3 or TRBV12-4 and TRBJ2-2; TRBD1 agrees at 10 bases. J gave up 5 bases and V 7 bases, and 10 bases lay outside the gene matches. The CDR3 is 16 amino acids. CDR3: CASTVTGTGETGELFF. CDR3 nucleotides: TGTGCCAGCACCGTGACCGGGACAGGGGAAACCGGGGAGCTGTTTTTT.

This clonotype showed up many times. CDR3 in amino acids: CAWRRLLGSYNEQFF. CDR3 bases: TGTGCCTGGAGGCGCTTACTGGGCTCCTACAATGAGCAGTTCTTC. V and J are TRBV30 and TRBJ2-1; D unresolved. The CDR3 contains 15 residues. The V end was cut by 3 bases, the J end by 0 bases, with 12 bases between. The germline V gene has CDR1 GTSNPN and CDR2 SVGIG (reference sequence).

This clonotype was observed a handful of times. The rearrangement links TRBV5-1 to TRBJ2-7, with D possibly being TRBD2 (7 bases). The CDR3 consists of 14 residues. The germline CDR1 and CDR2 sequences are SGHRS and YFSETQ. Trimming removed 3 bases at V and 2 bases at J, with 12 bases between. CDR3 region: CASSSGEGAYEQYF. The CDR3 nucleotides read TGCGCCAGCAGCTCAGGGGAGGGGGCCTACGAGCAGTACTTC.

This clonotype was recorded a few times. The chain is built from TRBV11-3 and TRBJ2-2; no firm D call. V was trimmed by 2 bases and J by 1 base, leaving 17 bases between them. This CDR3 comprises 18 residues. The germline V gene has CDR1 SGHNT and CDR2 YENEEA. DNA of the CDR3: TGTGCCAGCAGCTTAATCCCCATTGGGGTACGGAACACCGGGGAGCTGTTTTTT. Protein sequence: CASSLIPIGVRNTGELFF.

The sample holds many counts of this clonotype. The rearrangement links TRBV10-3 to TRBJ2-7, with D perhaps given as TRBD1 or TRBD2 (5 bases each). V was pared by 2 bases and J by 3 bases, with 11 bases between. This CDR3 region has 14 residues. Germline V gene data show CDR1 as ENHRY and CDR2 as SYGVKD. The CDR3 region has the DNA TGTGCCATCAGTGAGGGGGCAGGGAGCTACGAGCAGTACTTC. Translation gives CAISEGAGSYEQYF.

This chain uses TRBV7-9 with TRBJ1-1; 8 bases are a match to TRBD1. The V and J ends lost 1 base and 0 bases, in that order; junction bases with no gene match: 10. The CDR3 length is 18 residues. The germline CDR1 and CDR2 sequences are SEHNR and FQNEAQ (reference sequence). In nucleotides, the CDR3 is TGTGCCAGCAGCTTAGGGACAGGGACCAAACCGCTGAACACTGAAGCTTTCTTT. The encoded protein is CASSLGTGTKPLNTEAFF.